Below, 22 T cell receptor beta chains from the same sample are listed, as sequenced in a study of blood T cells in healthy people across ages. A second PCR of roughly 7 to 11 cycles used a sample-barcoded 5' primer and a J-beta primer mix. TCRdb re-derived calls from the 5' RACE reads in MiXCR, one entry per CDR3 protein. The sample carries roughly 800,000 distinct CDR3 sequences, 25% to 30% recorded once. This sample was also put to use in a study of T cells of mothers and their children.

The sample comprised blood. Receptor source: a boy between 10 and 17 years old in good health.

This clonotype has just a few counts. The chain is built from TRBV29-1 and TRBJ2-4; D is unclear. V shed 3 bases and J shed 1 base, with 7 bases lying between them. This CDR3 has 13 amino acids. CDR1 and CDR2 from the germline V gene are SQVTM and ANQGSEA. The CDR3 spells CSVDERAKNIQYF. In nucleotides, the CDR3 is TGCAGCGTTGATGAAAGGGCCAAAAACATTCAGTACTTC. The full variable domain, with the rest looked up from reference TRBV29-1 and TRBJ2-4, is SAVISQKPSRDICQRGTSLTIQCQVDSQVTMMFWYRQQPGQSLTLIATANQGSEATYESGFVIDKFPISRPNLTFSTLTVSNMSPEDSSIYLCSVDERAKNIQYFGAGTRLSVL.

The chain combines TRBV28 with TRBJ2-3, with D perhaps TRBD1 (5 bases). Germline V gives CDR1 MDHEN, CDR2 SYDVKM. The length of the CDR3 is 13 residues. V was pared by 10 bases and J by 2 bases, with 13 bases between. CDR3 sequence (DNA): TGTGCCACCTCAGGGTATAACACAGATACGCAGTATTTT. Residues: CATSGYNTDTQYF.

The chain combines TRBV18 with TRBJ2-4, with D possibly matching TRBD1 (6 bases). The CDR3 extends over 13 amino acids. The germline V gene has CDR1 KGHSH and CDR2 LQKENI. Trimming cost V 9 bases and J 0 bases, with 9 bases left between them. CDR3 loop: CASSGVAKNIQYF. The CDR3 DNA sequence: TGTGCCAGTTCAGGGGTAGCCAAAAACATTCAGTACTTC. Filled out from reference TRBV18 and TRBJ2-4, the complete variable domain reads NAGVMQNPRHLVRRRGQEARLRCSPMKGHSHVYWYRQLPEEGLKFMVYLQKENIIDESGMPKERFSAEFPKEGPSILRIQQVVRGDSAAYFCASSGVAKNIQYFGAGTRLSVL.

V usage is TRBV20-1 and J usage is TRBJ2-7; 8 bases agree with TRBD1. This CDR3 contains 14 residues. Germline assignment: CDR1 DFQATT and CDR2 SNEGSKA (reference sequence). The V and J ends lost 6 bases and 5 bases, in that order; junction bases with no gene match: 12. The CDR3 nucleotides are TGCAGTGCCGTAAGGCGGGCAGGGGGCAACGAGCAGTACTTC. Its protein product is CSAVRRAGGNEQYF.

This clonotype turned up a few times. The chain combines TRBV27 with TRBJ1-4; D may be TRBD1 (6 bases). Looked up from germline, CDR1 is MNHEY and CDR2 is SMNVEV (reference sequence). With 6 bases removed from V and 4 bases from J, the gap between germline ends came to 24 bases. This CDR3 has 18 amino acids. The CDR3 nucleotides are TGTGCCAGCAGCCCGAATCCGGGACACTCTGCGGGTAATGAAAAACTGTTTTTT. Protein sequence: CASSPNPGHSAGNEKLFF.

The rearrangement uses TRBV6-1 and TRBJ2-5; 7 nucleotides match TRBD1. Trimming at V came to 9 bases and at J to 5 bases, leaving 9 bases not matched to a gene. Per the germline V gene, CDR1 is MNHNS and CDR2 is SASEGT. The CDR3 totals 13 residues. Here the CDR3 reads CASVTGYTETQYF. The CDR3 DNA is TGTGCCAGTGTGACAGGGTATACGGAGACCCAGTACTTC.

This chain's CDR3 is CATAGSNSYNEQFF. DNA of the CDR3: TGTGCCACCGCCGGGTCGAACTCCTACAATGAGCAGTTCTTC. The V gene is TRBV27, the J gene TRBJ2-1; no clear D. Per germline, CDR1 MNHEY and CDR2 SMNVEV (reference sequence). V was cut by 10 bases and J by 0 bases, with 13 bases left in between. The CDR3 runs 14 residues.

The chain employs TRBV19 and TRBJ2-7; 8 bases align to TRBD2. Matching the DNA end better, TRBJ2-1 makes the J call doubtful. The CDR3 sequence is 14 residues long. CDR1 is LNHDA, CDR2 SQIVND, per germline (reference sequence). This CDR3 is CASSMGLENNEQFF. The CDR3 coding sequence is TGTGCCAGTAGTATGGGACTAGAGAACAATGAGCAGTTCTTC.

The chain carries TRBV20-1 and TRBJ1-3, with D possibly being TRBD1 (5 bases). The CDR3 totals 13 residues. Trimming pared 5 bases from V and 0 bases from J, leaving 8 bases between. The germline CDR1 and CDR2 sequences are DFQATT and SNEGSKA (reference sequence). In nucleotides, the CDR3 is TGCAGTGCTCCCGACAGCTCTGGAAACACCATATATTTT. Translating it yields CSAPDSSGNTIYF.

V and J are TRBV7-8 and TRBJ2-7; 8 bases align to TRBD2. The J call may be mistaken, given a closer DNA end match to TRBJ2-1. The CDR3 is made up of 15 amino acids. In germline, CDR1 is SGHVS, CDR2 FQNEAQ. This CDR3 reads CASSLGAGGLSEQFF. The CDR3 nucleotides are TGTGCCAGCAGCTTAGGGGCGGGGGGCCTGTCGGAGCAGTTCTTC.

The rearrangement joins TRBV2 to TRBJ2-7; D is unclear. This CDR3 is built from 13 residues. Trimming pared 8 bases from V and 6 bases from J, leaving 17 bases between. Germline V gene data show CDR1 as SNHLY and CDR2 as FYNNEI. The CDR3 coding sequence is TGTGCCAGCGTTTCGGGTAGCTCTCGCGAGCAGTACTTC. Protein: CASVSGSSREQYF.

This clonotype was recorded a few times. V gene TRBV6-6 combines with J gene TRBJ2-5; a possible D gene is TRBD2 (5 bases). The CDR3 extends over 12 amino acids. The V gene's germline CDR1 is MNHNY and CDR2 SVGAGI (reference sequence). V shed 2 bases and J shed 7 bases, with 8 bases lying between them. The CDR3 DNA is TGTGCCAGCAGTTACGTCCGGGGGACCCAGTACTTC. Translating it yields CASSYVRGTQYF.

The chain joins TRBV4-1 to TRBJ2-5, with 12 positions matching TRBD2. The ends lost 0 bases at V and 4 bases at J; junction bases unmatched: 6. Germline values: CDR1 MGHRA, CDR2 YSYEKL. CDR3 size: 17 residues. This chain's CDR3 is CASSQDSGLAGRETQYF. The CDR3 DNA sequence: TGCGCCAGCAGCCAAGACAGTGGACTAGCGGGGCGAGAGACCCAGTACTTC.

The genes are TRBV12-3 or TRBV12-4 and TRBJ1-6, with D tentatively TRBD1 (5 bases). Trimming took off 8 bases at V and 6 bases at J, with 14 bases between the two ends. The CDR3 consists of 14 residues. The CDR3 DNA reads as TGTGCCAGCCTGACCGGGACGGCTAATTCACCCCTCCACTTT. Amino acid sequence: CASLTGTANSPLHF.

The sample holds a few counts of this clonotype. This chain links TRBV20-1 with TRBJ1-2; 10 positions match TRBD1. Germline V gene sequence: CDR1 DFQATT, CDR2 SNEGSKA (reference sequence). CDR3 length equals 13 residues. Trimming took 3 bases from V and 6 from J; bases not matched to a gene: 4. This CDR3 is CSASSGQGDGYTF. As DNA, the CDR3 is TGCAGTGCTAGTTCAGGACAGGGGGATGGCTACACCTTC.

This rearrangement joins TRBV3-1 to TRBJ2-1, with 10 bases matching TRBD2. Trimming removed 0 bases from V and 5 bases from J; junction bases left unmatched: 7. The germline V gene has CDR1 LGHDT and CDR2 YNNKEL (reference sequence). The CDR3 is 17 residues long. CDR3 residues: CASSQDPAGGADNEQFF. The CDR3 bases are TGTGCCAGCAGCCAAGATCCAGCGGGGGGGGCTGACAATGAGCAGTTCTTC.

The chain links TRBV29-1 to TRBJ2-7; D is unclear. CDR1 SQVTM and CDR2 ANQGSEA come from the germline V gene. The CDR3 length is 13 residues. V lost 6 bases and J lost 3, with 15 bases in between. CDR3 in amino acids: CSVLDRPFYEQYF. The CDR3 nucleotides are TGCAGCGTCCTAGATCGGCCCTTCTACGAGCAGTACTTC.

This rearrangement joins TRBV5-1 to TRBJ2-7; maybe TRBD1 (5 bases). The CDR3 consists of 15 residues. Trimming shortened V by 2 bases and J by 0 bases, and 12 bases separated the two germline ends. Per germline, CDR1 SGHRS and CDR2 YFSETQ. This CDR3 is CASSLLTVSSYEQYF. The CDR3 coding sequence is TGCGCCAGCAGCTTACTGACAGTTAGCTCCTACGAGCAGTACTTC. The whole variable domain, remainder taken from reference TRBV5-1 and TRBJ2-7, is KAGVTQTPRYLIKTRGQQVTLSCSPISGHRSVSWYQQTPGQGLQFLFEYFSETQRNKGNFPGRFSGRQFSNSRSEMNVSTLELGDSALYLCASSLLTVSSYEQYFGPGTRLTVT.

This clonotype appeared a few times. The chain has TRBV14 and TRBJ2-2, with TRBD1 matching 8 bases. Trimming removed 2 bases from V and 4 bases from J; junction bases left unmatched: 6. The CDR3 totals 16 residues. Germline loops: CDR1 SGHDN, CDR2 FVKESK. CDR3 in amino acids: CASSQLPGGTTGELFF. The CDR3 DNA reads TGTGCCAGCAGCCAACTTCCAGGGGGCACCACCGGGGAGCTGTTTTTT.

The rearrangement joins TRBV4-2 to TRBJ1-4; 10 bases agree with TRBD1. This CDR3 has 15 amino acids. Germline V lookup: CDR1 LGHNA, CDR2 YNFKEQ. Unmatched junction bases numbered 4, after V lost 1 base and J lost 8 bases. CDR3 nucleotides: TGTGCCAGCAGCCAAGGCGGACAGGGGGAAGAAAAACTGTTTTTT. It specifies CASSQGGQGEEKLFF.

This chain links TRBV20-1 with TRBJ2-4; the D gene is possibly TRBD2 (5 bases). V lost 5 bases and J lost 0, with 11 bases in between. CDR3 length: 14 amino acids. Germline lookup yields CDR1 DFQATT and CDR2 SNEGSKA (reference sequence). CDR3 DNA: TGCAGTGCTGAGGGCCGGGAAGCCAAAAACATTCAGTACTTC. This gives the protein CSAEGREAKNIQYF.

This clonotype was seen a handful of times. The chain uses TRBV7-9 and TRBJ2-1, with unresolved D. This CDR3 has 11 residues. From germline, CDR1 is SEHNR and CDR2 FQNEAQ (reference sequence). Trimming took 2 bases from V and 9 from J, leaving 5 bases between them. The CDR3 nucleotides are TGTGCCAGCAGCTTATCGGGTGAGCAGTTCTTC. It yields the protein CASSLSGEQFF.